This entry concerns a single T cell receptor beta chain. This specimen comes from a study of cytomegalovirus exposure and HLA in healthy donors. 13 Jbeta primers and 60 Vbeta primers were used for the PCR. The table came from immunoSEQ multiplex PCR; TCRdb's copy has only in-frame clones and leaves some out. The data hold 100,000 to 150,000 clones, with 74% observed a single time. This CDR3 has 14 amino acids. Germline V gene lookup returns CDR1 SGDLS and CDR2 YYNGEE. V was shortened by 0 bases and J by 5 bases, with 11 bases between the two germline ends. The receptor was derived from a woman in her forties or fifties in good health and CMV-seropositive. Sequenced input: PBMCs. The chain has TRBV9 and TRBJ2-5, with D possibly matching TRBD2 (6 bases). CDR3 sequence reads: CASSVGTSLETQYF. DNA for the CDR3: TGTGCCAGCAGCGTAGGAACTAGCCTCGAGACCCAGTACTTC.